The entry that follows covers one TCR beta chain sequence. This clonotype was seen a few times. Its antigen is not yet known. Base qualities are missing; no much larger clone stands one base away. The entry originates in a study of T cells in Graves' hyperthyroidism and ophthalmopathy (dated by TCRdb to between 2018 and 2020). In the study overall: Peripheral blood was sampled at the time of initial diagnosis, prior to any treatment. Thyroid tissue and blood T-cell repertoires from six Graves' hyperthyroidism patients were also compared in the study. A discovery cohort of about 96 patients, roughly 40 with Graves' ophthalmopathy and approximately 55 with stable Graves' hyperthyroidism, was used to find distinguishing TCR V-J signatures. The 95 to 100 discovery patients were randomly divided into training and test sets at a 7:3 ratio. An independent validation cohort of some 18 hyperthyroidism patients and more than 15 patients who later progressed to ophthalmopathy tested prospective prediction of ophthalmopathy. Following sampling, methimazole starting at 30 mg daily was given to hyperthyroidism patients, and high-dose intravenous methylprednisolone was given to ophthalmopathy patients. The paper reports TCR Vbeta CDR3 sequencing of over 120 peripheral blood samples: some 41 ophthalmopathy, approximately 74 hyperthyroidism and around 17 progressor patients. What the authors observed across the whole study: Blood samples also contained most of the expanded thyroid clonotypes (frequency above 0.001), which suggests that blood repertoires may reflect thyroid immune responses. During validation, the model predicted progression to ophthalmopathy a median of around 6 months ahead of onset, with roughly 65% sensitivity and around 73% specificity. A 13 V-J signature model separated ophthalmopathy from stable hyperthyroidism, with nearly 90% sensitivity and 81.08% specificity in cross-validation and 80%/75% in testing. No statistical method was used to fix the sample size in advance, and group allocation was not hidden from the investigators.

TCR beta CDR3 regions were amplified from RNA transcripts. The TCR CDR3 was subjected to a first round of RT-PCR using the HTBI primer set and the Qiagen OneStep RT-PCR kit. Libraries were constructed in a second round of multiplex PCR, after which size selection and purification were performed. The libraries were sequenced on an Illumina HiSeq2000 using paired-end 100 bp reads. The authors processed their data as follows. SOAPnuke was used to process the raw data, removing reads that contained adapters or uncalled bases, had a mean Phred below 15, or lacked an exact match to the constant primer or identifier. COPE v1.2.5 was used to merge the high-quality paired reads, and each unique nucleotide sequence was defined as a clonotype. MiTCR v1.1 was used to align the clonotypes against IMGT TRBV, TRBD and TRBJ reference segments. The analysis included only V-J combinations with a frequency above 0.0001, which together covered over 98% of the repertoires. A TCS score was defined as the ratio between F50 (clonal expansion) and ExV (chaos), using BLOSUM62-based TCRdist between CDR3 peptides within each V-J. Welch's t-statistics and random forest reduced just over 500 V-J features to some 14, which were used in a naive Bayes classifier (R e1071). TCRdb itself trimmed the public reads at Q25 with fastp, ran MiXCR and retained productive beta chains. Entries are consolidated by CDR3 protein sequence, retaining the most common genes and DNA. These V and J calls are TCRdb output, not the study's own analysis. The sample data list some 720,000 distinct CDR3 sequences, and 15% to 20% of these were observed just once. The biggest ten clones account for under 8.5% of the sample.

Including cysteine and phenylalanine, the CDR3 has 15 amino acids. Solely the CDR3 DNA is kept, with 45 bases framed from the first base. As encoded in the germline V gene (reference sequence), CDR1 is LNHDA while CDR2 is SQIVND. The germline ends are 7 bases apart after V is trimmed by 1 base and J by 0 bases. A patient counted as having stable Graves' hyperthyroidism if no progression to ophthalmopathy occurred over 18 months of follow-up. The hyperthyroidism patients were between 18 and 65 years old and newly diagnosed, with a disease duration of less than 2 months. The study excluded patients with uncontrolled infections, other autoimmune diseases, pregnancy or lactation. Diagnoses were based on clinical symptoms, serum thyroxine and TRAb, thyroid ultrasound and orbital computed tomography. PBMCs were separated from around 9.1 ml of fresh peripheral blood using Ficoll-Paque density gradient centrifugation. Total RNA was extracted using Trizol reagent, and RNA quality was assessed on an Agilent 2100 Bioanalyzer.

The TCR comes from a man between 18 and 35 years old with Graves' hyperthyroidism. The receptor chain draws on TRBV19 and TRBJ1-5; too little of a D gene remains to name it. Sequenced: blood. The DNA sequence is TGTGCCAGTAGTATAGCGACAACTAGCAATCAGCCCCAGCATTTT. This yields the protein CASSIATTSNQPQHF.